This T cell receptor beta chain was obtained from a study of cytomegalovirus exposure and HLA in healthy donors. The germline gives CDR1 SGHTA, CDR2 FQGNSA. V was pared by 5 bases and J by 4 bases, with 4 bases of the junction left unmatched. The CDR3 spans 15 residues. Findings and limits, study-wide: A later analysis, which compared TCR beta chains of equal frequency, found the HLA-associated ones more clonally expanded. Sequencing likely generated an artifact that appeared as a cluster of highly shared sequence variants.

On this clone: Its antigen remains unidentified.

PCR involved 60 Vbeta and 13 Jbeta primers. The data were produced by immunoSEQ multiplex PCR, yet TCRdb's version contains in-frame clones alone and is incomplete. The data show 64,000 or so clones, less than 75% seen once. J is TRBJ2-2 and V is TRBV7-2, with 10 nucleotides matching TRBD1. The origin of this receptor is a middle-aged man in good health and CMV-seropositive. Sequencing was done on a sample of PBMCs. The CDR3 is CASSQRTGGTGELFF. Here the CDR3 DNA reads TGTGCCAGCAGCCAGAGGACAGGGGGCACCGGGGAGCTGTTTTTT. Full variable domain (remainder filled in from reference TRBV7-2 and TRBJ2-2): GAGVSQSPSNKVTEKGKDVELRCDPISGHTALYWYRQSLGQGLEFLIYFQGNSAPDKSGLPSDRFSAERTGGSVSTLTIQRTQQEDSAVYLCASSQRTGGTGELFFGEGSRLTVL.